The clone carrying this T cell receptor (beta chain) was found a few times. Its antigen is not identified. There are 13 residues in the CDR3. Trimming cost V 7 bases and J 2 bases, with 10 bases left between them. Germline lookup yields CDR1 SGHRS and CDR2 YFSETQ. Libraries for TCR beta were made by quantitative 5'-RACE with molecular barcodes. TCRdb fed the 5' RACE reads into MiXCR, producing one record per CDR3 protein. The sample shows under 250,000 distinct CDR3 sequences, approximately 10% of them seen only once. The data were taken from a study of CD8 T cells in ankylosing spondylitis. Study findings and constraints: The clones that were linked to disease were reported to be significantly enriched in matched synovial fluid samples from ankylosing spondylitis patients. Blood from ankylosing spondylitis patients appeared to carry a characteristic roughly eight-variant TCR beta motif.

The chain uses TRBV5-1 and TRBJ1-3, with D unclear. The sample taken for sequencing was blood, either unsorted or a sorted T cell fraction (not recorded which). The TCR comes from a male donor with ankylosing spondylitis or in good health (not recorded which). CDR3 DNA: TGCGCCAGCGGAACAGCTCCTGGAAACACCATATATTTT. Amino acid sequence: CASGTAPGNTIYF.